This T cell receptor beta chain was found in a study of blood T cells in healthy people across ages. A second about 7 to 11 cycle PCR used barcoded and J-beta primers. TCRdb analysed the 5' RACE reads with MiXCR anew, one entry per CDR3 protein. The repertoire holds around 900,000 distinct CDR3 sequences, with about 53% as singletons. Germline CDR1 and CDR2: DFQATT and SNEGSKA (reference sequence). The CDR3 spans 11 residues. Between the trimmed V and J ends, which lost 6 bases and 0 bases, there was a span of 3 bases. Study results and caveats: Significant beta diversity loss was already apparent by age roughly 44, declining roughly linearly. With donor CMV status unknown, expanded clonotype changes were possibly confounded.

Drawn from each donor were approximately 10 milliliters of peripheral blood. This clonotype was detected ten times or more. Its antigen remains unknown. Sequences were obtained from blood. The chain combines TRBV20-1 with TRBJ2-1; no clear D. This sequence originates from a woman between 55 and 75 years old in good health. This CDR3 is CSASSYNEQFF. The CDR3 DNA reads TGCAGTGCCAGCTCCTACAATGAGCAGTTCTTC.